The 25 T cell receptor beta chains in this list originate from one sample, sequenced in a study of cytomegalovirus exposure and HLA in healthy donors. The study ran its PCR with 60 Vbeta and 13 Jbeta primers. Using immunoSEQ multiplex PCR, the repertoire was profiled, and TCRdb retains in-frame clones only, with some absent. There are about 120,000 clones in the sample; approximately 80% occur only once, and 8.5% to 10% lies in the top ten. The sequenced material came from PBMCs. These TCRs come from a female donor in good health and CMV-seropositive.

As to this clone: The same CDR3 arises from other DNA sequences in this sample as well. The rearrangement links TRBV7-2 to TRBJ2-2; possibly TRBD1 for D (5 bases). Trimming removed 2 bases at V and 6 bases at J, with 7 bases between. The CDR3 covers 13 residues. Germline lookup yields CDR1 SGHTA and CDR2 FQGNSA. DNA of the CDR3: TGTGCCAGCAGCTTACAGGGCTCCGGGGAGCTGTTTTTT. Protein: CASSLQGSGELFF. Using reference TRBV7-2 and TRBJ2-2 for the parts outside the CDR3, the full variable domain is GAGVSQSPSNKVTEKGKDVELRCDPISGHTALYWYRQSLGQGLEFLIYFQGNSAPDKSGLPSDRFSAERTGGSVSTLTIQRTQQEDSAVYLCASSLQGSGELFFGEGSRLTVL.

The chain carries TRBV5-4 and TRBJ1-1, with no clear D. The V end lost 3 bases, the J end lost 2 bases, and 11 bases lay between the germline ends. The CDR3 is 14 residues long. Germline CDR1 is SGHNT and CDR2 is YYREEE (reference sequence). The CDR3 nucleotides are TGTGCCAGCAGCTCGCGGGGAGGCAACACTGAAGCTTTCTTT. This sequence encodes CASSSRGGNTEAFF.

As for this clone: One end of the junction is discordant with germline, which a read error may explain. The CDR3 nucleotides are TGTGCTAGCAGCTCCCTAGCGGGGGGGTTAGATACGCAGTATTTT. This sequence encodes CASSSLAGGLDTQYF. The rearrangement links TRBV7-7 to TRBJ2-3, with 12 positions matching TRBD2. CDR3 length equals 15 residues. The V gene's germline CDR1 is SSHAT and CDR2 FNYEAQ (reference sequence).

The CDR3: CASSPRSSYNEQFF. The CDR3 coding sequence is TGTGCCAGCTCTCCCCGGAGCTCCTACAATGAGCAGTTCTTC. This chain uses TRBV2 with TRBJ2-1; the D is unclear. This CDR3 is built from 14 residues. In germline, CDR1 is SNHLY, CDR2 FYNNEI. V was shortened by 8 bases and J by 0 bases, with 11 bases between the two germline ends.

The V gene is TRBV5-1, the J gene TRBJ1-3, with D perhaps TRBD1 (6 bases). V lost 0 bases and J 8 bases, leaving 18 bases between the germline ends. The germline gives CDR1 SGHRS, CDR2 YFSETQ. This CDR3 comprises 16 residues. The CDR3 DNA sequence: TGCGCCAGCAGCTTGGCCGCAGGGGCCCGGAAGGACACCATATATTTT. Protein: CASSLAAGARKDTIYF.

The rearrangement uses TRBV5-1 and TRBJ2-5, with TRBD1 matching 7 bases. The germline V gene encodes CDR1 SGHRS and CDR2 YFSETQ. CDR3 length: 14 residues. The J segment lost 1 base and the V segment lost 0 bases, leaving 0 bases of the junction unmatched. This CDR3 is CASSLEGAQETQYF. The CDR3 bases are TGCGCCAGCAGCTTGGAGGGGGCCCAAGAGACCCAGTACTTC.

This clone has more than one count but fewer than ten. This rearrangement joins TRBV9 to TRBJ1-2; 8 bases align to TRBD1. Looked up from germline, CDR1 is SGDLS and CDR2 is YYNGEE. J lost 5 bases, V lost 0 bases, and 6 bases had no gene match. The CDR3 totals 15 residues. CDR3 bases: TGTGCCAGCAGCGTAGGAAGTACAGGGGGTTATGGCTACACCTTC. This codes for CASSVGSTGGYGYTF.

This chain links TRBV7-8 with TRBJ1-6; D is possibly TRBD1 (5 bases). V was trimmed by 5 bases and J by 10 bases, leaving 15 bases between them. The CDR3 sequence is 14 residues long. Germline V gene sequence: CDR1 SGHVS, CDR2 FQNEAQ. The CDR3 spells CASSPTGGESPLHF. DNA of the CDR3: TGTGCCAGCAGCCCCACCGGGGGAGAATCACCCCTCCACTTT.

This clone was picked up a small number of times. V usage is TRBV15 and J usage is TRBJ2-3, with D tentatively TRBD1 (6 bases). Germline V gives CDR1 LNHNV, CDR2 YYDKDF (reference sequence). This CDR3 has 15 residues. V was trimmed by 0 bases and J by 5 bases, leaving 12 bases between them. The DNA of the CDR3 is TGTGCCACCAGCAGAGACAGGGGATTTGGAGATACGCAGTATTTT. This codes for CATSRDRGFGDTQYF.

This clone was seen a handful of times. This chain's CDR3 is CASSSTATGELFF. CDR3 in DNA: TGTGCCAGCAGCTCGACTGCGACCGGGGAGCTGTTTTTT. This chain links TRBV7-8 with TRBJ2-2; D gene unclear. The CDR3 sequence is 13 residues long. V lost 4 bases and J lost 5, with 8 bases in between. Germline V CDR1 and CDR2: SGHVS, FQNEAQ.

The chain has TRBV2 and TRBJ1-6; 7 bases match TRBD1. This CDR3 is built from 13 residues. Germline V gene sequence: CDR1 SNHLY, CDR2 FYNNEI. V dropped 8 bases and J dropped 7; count of bases not matched to a gene: 5. DNA of the CDR3: TGTGCCAGCCGATCAGGGGGGAATTCACCCCTCCACTTT. Encoded protein: CASRSGGNSPLHF.

The CDR3 region has the DNA TGTGCCATCAGTGCACAGGCGTCGAGCACTGAAGCTTTCTTT. The encoded protein is CAISAQASSTEAFF. The V gene is TRBV10-3, the J gene TRBJ1-1, with D maybe TRBD1 (5 bases). Germline V gene lookup returns CDR1 ENHRY and CDR2 SYGVKD. The CDR3 consists of 14 residues. V lost 4 bases to trimming and J lost 4 bases, with 13 bases between them.

The V and J genes are TRBV2 and TRBJ2-6; D might be TRBD2 (5 bases). CDR3 size: 14 residues. CDR1 is SNHLY, CDR2 FYNNEI, per germline. V was cut by 6 bases and J by 4 bases, with 10 bases left in between. CDR3 bases: TGTGCCAGCAGATCGGGGAACGGGGCCAACGTCCTGACTTTC. It encodes CASRSGNGANVLTF.

V and J are TRBV7-2 and TRBJ2-7; unclear D gene. CDR1 SGHTA and CDR2 FQGNSA come from the germline V gene. The CDR3 contains 13 residues. V lost 5 bases, J lost 0 bases, and 8 bases lay in between. CDR3 loop: CASSPLSSYEQYF. The CDR3 DNA follows: TGTGCCAGCAGCCCCTTGAGCTCCTACGAGCAGTACTTC. The full variable domain, completed using reference TRBV7-2 and TRBJ2-7, is GAGVSQSPSNKVTEKGKDVELRCDPISGHTALYWYRQSLGQGLEFLIYFQGNSAPDKSGLPSDRFSAERTGGSVSTLTIQRTQQEDSAVYLCASSPLSSYEQYFGPGTRLTVT.

The rearrangement links TRBV2 to TRBJ1-2, with a tentative D call TRBD1 (5 bases). The CDR3 contains 12 residues. Germline lookup yields CDR1 SNHLY and CDR2 FYNNEI. The ends were cut back, 7 bases at V and 5 bases at J, with 11 bases in the middle. The CDR3: CASNFGGYGYTF. CDR3 sequence (DNA): TGTGCCAGCAATTTCGGGGGATATGGCTACACCTTC.

In DNA, the CDR3 is TGTGCCAGCAGCCCCAGGGATAAGGCTGAAGCTTTCTTT. Protein sequence: CASSPRDKAEAFF. The V gene is TRBV5-6, the J gene TRBJ1-1; a possible D gene is TRBD1 (5 bases). Germline CDR1 is SGHDT and CDR2 is YYEEEE. Trimming took off 4 bases at V and 6 bases at J, with 13 bases between the two ends. The CDR3 loop spans 13 amino acids.

This chain connects TRBV5-6 to TRBJ1-2; D is undetermined. The ends were cut back, 0 bases at V and 4 bases at J, with 10 bases in the middle. Germline assignment: CDR1 SGHDT and CDR2 YYEEEE. CDR3 size: 14 residues. CDR3 in amino acids: CASSLAVAGYGYTF. The DNA of the CDR3 is TGTGCCAGCAGCTTGGCGGTGGCAGGCTATGGCTACACCTTC.

The chain is built from TRBV5-1 and TRBJ2-3, with D hard to call. The germline V gene encodes CDR1 SGHRS and CDR2 YFSETQ. The CDR3 has 13 residues. V lost 4 bases and J lost 0, with 6 bases in between. The CDR3 sequence: CASSPQSTDTQYF. CDR3 nucleotides: TGCGCCAGCAGCCCCCAGAGCACAGATACGCAGTATTTT.

This clone has a single count. This chain uses TRBV11-2 with TRBJ2-1, with D possibly being TRBD2 (5 bases). This CDR3 region has 16 residues. V was cut by 5 bases and J by 3 bases, with 17 bases left in between. Germline CDR1 is SGHAT and CDR2 is FQNNGV. The CDR3 DNA follows: TGTGCCAGCAGCCCATGGCCGAGAGGGTACTACAATGAGCAGTTCTTC. This encodes CASSPWPRGYYNEQFF.

The chain links TRBV6-6 to TRBJ1-1, with D possibly being TRBD1 (6 bases). The CDR3 spans 15 residues. V shed 2 bases and J shed 1 base, with 11 bases lying between them. Germline loops: CDR1 MNHNY, CDR2 SVGAGI (reference sequence). CDR3 coding DNA: TGTGCCAGCAGTTACCGGGGGGCGTCGAACACTGAAGCTTTCTTT. Its protein product is CASSYRGASNTEAFF.

The chain joins TRBV27 to TRBJ2-5; the D gene is possibly TRBD1 (6 bases). This CDR3 spans 16 amino acids. Germline values: CDR1 MNHEY, CDR2 SMNVEV (reference sequence). Trimming removed 2 bases at V and 5 bases at J, with 18 bases between. The CDR3 nucleotides read TGTGCCAGCAGTTTAGGAAAATACAGGGTCGGGGAGACCCAGTACTTC. The encoded protein is CASSLGKYRVGETQYF.

This clone has just a few counts. The chain has TRBV29-1 and TRBJ2-5; 9 bases fit TRBD1. Germline lookup yields CDR1 SQVTM and CDR2 ANQGSEA. V dropped 2 bases and J dropped 7; count of bases not matched to a gene: 5. This CDR3 is built from 13 residues. CDR3 in amino acids: CSVEPGQGSTQYF. The CDR3 DNA follows: TGCAGCGTTGAACCGGGACAGGGTTCGACCCAGTACTTC.

For this clone: One end of the junction varies from germline; a read error may be responsible. J is TRBJ1-6 and V is TRBV6-1; TRBD1 is a possible D gene (5 bases). Germline CDR1 and CDR2: MNHNS and SASEGT. This CDR3 contains 12 residues. CDR3 amino acids: CASSEGAPPLHF. The CDR3 DNA reads as TGTGCCAGCAGCGAAGGGGCCCCACCCCTCCACTTT.

This clone was counted only a few times. This chain connects TRBV7-9 to TRBJ1-4; D gene uncertain. V lost 5 bases and J lost 0, with 10 bases in between. This CDR3 contains 15 residues. Germline values: CDR1 SEHNR, CDR2 FQNEAQ (reference sequence). The CDR3 DNA reads as TGTGCCAGCAGCCCCGAGCTTACAACTAATGAAAAACTGTTTTTT. Its protein product is CASSPELTTNEKLFF.

This clone was counted between two and nine times. This sequence joins TRBV2 and TRBJ1-4, with TRBD1 matching 7 bases. Per germline, CDR1 SNHLY and CDR2 FYNNEI. V trimming: 7 bases; J trimming: 0 bases; junction bases outside the gene matches: 5. This CDR3 has 15 amino acids. The chain's CDR3 is CASKGQLTTNEKLFF. CDR3 sequence (DNA): TGTGCCAGCAAGGGACAGCTTACAACTAATGAAAAACTGTTTTTT.